This passage covers 23 T cell receptor beta chains from one sample sequenced in a study of CD8 T cells in Susac syndrome. RNA amounts of roughly 0.45 to 1 ug underwent reverse transcription with random hexamers. TCRdb processed the immunoSEQ multiplex PCR reads anew with MiXCR; each CDR3 protein has one entry. This sample has around 280,000 distinct CDR3 sequences, with around 90% found just once. The sequenced material came from CD4+ T cells from PBMCs. The receptors stem from a human donor with multiple sclerosis.

This clonotype was counted between two and nine times. V usage is TRBV18 and J usage is TRBJ2-3, with TRBD2 matching 9 bases. The CDR3 runs 15 residues. The germline V gene has CDR1 KGHSH and CDR2 LQKENI. J was trimmed by 3 bases and V by 1 base; bases with no gene match: 2. The CDR3 DNA reads as TGTGCCAGCTCACCACTAGCGGGGGCTACAGATACGCAGTATTTT. Amino acids: CASSPLAGATDTQYF.

The chain links TRBV12-3 or TRBV12-4 to TRBJ1-1; D might be TRBD1 (6 bases). This CDR3 is built from 17 residues. V lost 8 bases and J lost 1, with 23 bases in between. CDR3 protein: CASLVGGAGSANTEAFF. Here the CDR3 DNA reads TGTGCCAGCTTAGTTGGGGGGGCTGGCAGTGCGAACACTGAAGCTTTCTTT.

In this sample, this clonotype turned up once. V is TRBV7-2 and J is TRBJ2-7, with unresolved D. Germline lookup yields CDR1 SGHTA and CDR2 FQGNSA. This CDR3 contains 14 residues. With 5 bases removed from V and 2 bases from J, the gap between germline ends came to 13 bases. In nucleotides, the CDR3 is TGTGCCAGCAGCAGCCCCGTCCTACCCTACGAGCAGTACTTC. This translates into CASSSPVLPYEQYF.

The J gene is TRBJ2-2, the V gene TRBV24-1; D might be TRBD2 (6 bases). The CDR3 contains 17 residues. Per the germline V gene, CDR1 is KGHDR and CDR2 is SFDVKD. Trimming took off 4 bases at V and 7 bases at J, with 21 bases between the two ends. The CDR3 DNA follows: TGTGCCACCAGTGACCCAATGGAGGGTAGGGACGGCGGGGAGCTGTTTTTT. It is translated as CATSDPMEGRDGGELFF.

V gene TRBV14 combines with J gene TRBJ1-4, with TRBD1 matching 7 bases. CDR3 length: 15 residues. Germline values: CDR1 SGHDN, CDR2 FVKESK. V was pared by 4 bases and J by 3 bases, with 5 bases of the junction left unmatched. DNA of the CDR3: TGTGCCAGCAGCCGGGGACAGCGCTCTAATGAAAAACTGTTTTTT. This translates into CASSRGQRSNEKLFF.

The CDR3 bases are TGTGCCAGCAGTTCTGACAGAGTAGGCAATGAGCAGTTCTTC. Its translation: CASSSDRVGNEQFF. V usage is TRBV11-2 and J usage is TRBJ2-1; TRBD1 is a possible D gene (5 bases). The V end was cut by 6 bases, the J end by 6 bases, with 15 bases between. Germline lookup yields CDR1 SGHAT and CDR2 FQNNGV. The CDR3 covers 14 residues. Complete variable domain (other parts from reference TRBV11-2 and TRBJ2-1): EAGVAQSPRYKIIEKRQSVAFWCNPISGHATLYWYQQILGQGPKLLIQFQNNGVVDDSQLPKDRFSAERLKGVDSTLKIQPAKLEDSAVYLCASSSDRVGNEQFFGPGTRLTVL.

The rearrangement joins TRBV30 to TRBJ2-3; either TRBD1 or TRBD2 may fit D (6 bases each). Trimming took off 5 bases at V and 4 bases at J, with 16 bases between the two ends. Germline V gene data show CDR1 as GTSNPN and CDR2 as SVGIG (reference sequence). This CDR3 contains 14 residues. Here the CDR3 DNA reads TGTGCCTGGGGTTTCGGGGGCAGGGCAGATACGCAGTATTTT. This sequence encodes CAWGFGGRADTQYF.

V is TRBV20-1 and J is TRBJ2-3, with D uncertain. Germline CDR1 reads DFQATT; CDR2 reads SNEGSKA (reference sequence). V lost 4 bases to trimming and J lost 2 bases, with 7 bases between them. The CDR3 is 12 amino acids. For the CDR3, the DNA is TGCAGTGCTAAGCCGTCCACAGATACGCAGTATTTT. Translating it yields CSAKPSTDTQYF.

CDR3 loop: CASSWSGGVEETQYF. CDR3 nucleotide sequence: TGCGCCAGCAGCTGGAGCGGGGGGGTCGAAGAGACCCAGTACTTC. The chain uses TRBV5-1 and TRBJ2-5, with 10 bases lining up with TRBD2. Germline loops: CDR1 SGHRS, CDR2 YFSETQ. The CDR3 is 15 amino acids. V trimming: 3 bases; J trimming: 3 bases; junction bases outside the gene matches: 5.

J is TRBJ2-2 and V is TRBV2; D is ambiguous. Germline-derived CDR1 and CDR2 are SNHLY and FYNNEI. V gave up 2 bases and J gave up 1 base, with 2 bases separating them. This CDR3 region has 13 residues. CDR3 bases: TGTGCCAGCAGTGAAAGGAACACCGGGGAGCTGTTTTTT. Translation gives CASSERNTGELFF.

In its sample, this clonotype was seen once. The chain combines TRBV20-1 with TRBJ1-2; no clear D. The CDR3 is 15 amino acids. V was trimmed by 2 bases and J by 0 bases, leaving 13 bases between them. The germline V gene encodes CDR1 DFQATT and CDR2 SNEGSKA (reference sequence). CDR3 in amino acids: CSARKGGSTNYGYTF. CDR3 DNA: TGCAGTGCTAGAAAGGGCGGCAGCACTAACTATGGCTACACCTTC.

The chain is built from TRBV11-2 and TRBJ2-7; D possibly matches TRBD1 or TRBD2 (5 bases each). Deletions cut 3 bases from V and 5 bases from J, with 14 bases between. The CDR3 consists of 14 residues. Looked up from germline, CDR1 is SGHAT and CDR2 is FQNNGV. CDR3 sequence: CASSFRDGDHEQYF. CDR3 sequence (DNA): TGTGCCAGCAGCTTCCGAGACGGGGACCACGAGCAGTACTTC. Drawing the rest from reference TRBV11-2 and TRBJ2-7, the complete variable domain is EAGVAQSPRYKIIEKRQSVAFWCNPISGHATLYWYQQILGQGPKLLIQFQNNGVVDDSQLPKDRFSAERLKGVDSTLKIQPAKLEDSAVYLCASSFRDGDHEQYFGPGTRLTVT.

This chain links TRBV5-1 with TRBJ1-1; D perhaps matches TRBD1 (6 bases). V was trimmed by 1 base and J by 2 bases, leaving 9 bases between them. CDR1 SGHRS and CDR2 YFSETQ come from the germline V gene. This CDR3 is built from 14 residues. The CDR3 DNA sequence: TGCGCCAGCAGCTTGACAGGGATCAACACTGAAGCTTTCTTT. This translates into CASSLTGINTEAFF.

This clonotype was seen just once. The chain has TRBV27 and TRBJ2-6; D may be TRBD1 or TRBD2 (5 bases each). The CDR3 consists of 15 residues. With 3 bases removed from V and 2 bases from J, the gap between germline ends came to 8 bases. Germline lookup yields CDR1 MNHEY and CDR2 SMNVEV (reference sequence). DNA of the CDR3: TGTGCCAGCAGTTTCGGGGCAACTGGGGCCAACGTCCTGACTTTC. Translated, it gives CASSFGATGANVLTF.

The chain carries TRBV5-4 and TRBJ1-2; no clear D. The V end lost 4 bases, the J end lost 2 bases, and 9 bases lay between the germline ends. Per germline, CDR1 SGHNT and CDR2 YYREEE (reference sequence). This CDR3 has 13 residues. The CDR3 DNA reads as TGTGCCAGCAGCGGCGAACAGAACTATGGCTACACCTTC. Amino acid sequence: CASSGEQNYGYTF.

The rearrangement joins TRBV29-1 to TRBJ1-2; TRBD1 matches 7 bases. V lost 3 bases, J lost 4 bases, and 8 bases stayed unmatched. Germline V gene data show CDR1 as SQVTM and CDR2 as ANQGSEA. The CDR3 sequence is 14 residues long. The DNA of the CDR3 is TGCAGCGTTGAGGCGGACAGGATTACCTATGGCTACACCTTC. It translates to CSVEADRITYGYTF.

The chain links TRBV3-1 to TRBJ1-2; no clear D. Germline V gene sequence: CDR1 LGHDT, CDR2 YNNKEL (reference sequence). Trimming stripped 1 base from V and 0 bases from J, with 9 bases between. The CDR3 spans 15 residues. The CDR3 here is CASSQVVAANYGYTF. The CDR3, as DNA: TGTGCCAGCAGCCAAGTCGTAGCAGCTAACTATGGCTACACCTTC.

The chain links TRBV2 to TRBJ2-1; maybe TRBD2 (6 bases). V shed 6 bases and J shed 7 bases, with 13 bases lying between them. Germline loops: CDR1 SNHLY, CDR2 FYNNEI. CDR3 size: 13 residues. CDR3 sequence reads: CASREGRTNEQFF. The CDR3 DNA is TGTGCCAGCAGGGAGGGCCGAACTAATGAGCAGTTCTTC.

The chain has TRBV2 and TRBJ2-1; 11 positions agree with TRBD2. Looked up from germline, CDR1 is SNHLY and CDR2 is FYNNEI. The CDR3 spans 15 residues. J was trimmed by 10 bases and V by 6 bases; bases with no gene match: 11. CDR3 residues: CASSQLAGGLGEQFF. CDR3 nucleotide sequence: TGTGCCAGCAGCCAGCTAGCGGGGGGATTGGGGGAGCAGTTCTTC.

The rearrangement uses TRBV5-4 and TRBJ2-3; 7 nucleotides align to TRBD2. V was pared by 2 bases and J by 4 bases, with 4 bases of the junction left unmatched. CDR1 is SGHNT and CDR2 is YYREEE in the germline V gene (reference sequence). This CDR3 spans 14 amino acids. This CDR3 reads CASSFSGIADTQYF. The CDR3 coding sequence is TGTGCCAGCAGCTTCAGCGGGATTGCAGATACGCAGTATTTT.

This chain joins TRBV10-3 and TRBJ1-4, with unresolved D. CDR1 is ENHRY, CDR2 SYGVKD, per germline. The CDR3 contains 14 residues. Deletions cut 2 bases from V and 0 bases from J, with 4 bases between. The CDR3 is CAISEGTTNEKLFF. Written as DNA, the CDR3 is TGTGCCATCAGTGAGGGTACAACTAATGAAAAACTGTTTTTT.

The chain has TRBV6-1 and TRBJ2-1; the D gene is possibly TRBD2 (5 bases). CDR1 and CDR2 from the germline V gene are MNHNS and SASEGT. V was pared by 11 bases and J by 0 bases, with 23 bases between. The CDR3 sequence is 17 residues long. The CDR3 sequence: CAAIPTLRRPSYNEQFF. For the CDR3, the DNA is TGTGCCGCCATCCCCACTTTAAGGAGGCCCTCCTACAATGAGCAGTTCTTC.

The chain has TRBV7-2 and TRBJ2-2; 7 bases align to TRBD1. The CDR3 has 16 residues. V shed 5 bases and J 6 bases; nucleotides not matched to a gene: 12. The germline CDR1 and CDR2 sequences are SGHTA and FQGNSA. The CDR3 sequence: CASSALIHRGAGELFF. The CDR3 coding sequence is TGTGCCAGCAGCGCGCTTATTCACAGGGGAGCCGGGGAGCTGTTTTTT.